The T cell receptor beta chain described here comes from a study of cytomegalovirus exposure and HLA in healthy donors. The overall study: The Caucasian-associated ancestry cluster contained around four fifths of the 300 to 450 genotyped donors. Study-wide results and caveats: Previous analysis showed most TCR beta V segments were productive about 90% or about 30% of the time. Most CMV-associated TCR beta chains were later found to appear HLA-restricted.

There were likely unrecorded immune exposures, though donors were nominally healthy when sampled. The CDR3 has 14 residues. V lost 9 bases and J 4 bases, leaving 19 bases between the germline ends. Looked up from germline, CDR1 is LGHNA and CDR2 is YSLEER. The table lists this clone with a count of one. Its specificity is not known. The PCR had 60 Vbeta and 13 Jbeta primers. Assay: immunoSEQ multiplex PCR; the TCRdb copy retains only in-frame clones and omits some. The profile shows about 190,000 clones, 70% to 75% of them singletons. The origin of this receptor is a man aged 25 to 45 in good health and CMV-seropositive. Material for sequencing was PBMCs. The chain combines TRBV4-3 with TRBJ2-7; D is possibly TRBD1 (6 bases). CDR3 in DNA: TGCGCCAGGGGGCGTAGGCAGGGGAGTTACGAGCAGTACTTC. This translates into CARGRRQGSYEQYF.